This T cell receptor (beta chain) was retrieved from a study of blood T cell repertoires in COVID-19. At the level of the study: COVID-19 samples collected from the United States, Italy and Spain covered acute and convalescent phases. The analysed material was cDNA or gDNA that came from T cells, B-cell-depleted T cells, or PBMCs.

Original processing notes: Amplification with reference gene primers provided the estimates of nucleated cell counts. The protocol was immunoSEQ multiplex PCR, while the TCRdb copy is restricted to in-frame clones and leaves out a portion. For V, J and clone size, that table is used; D and trimming come from the DNA. The profile covers over 45,000 clones, with approximately 82% appearing a single time and approximately 5.2% taken by the ten largest. The CDR3 spans 14 residues. V lost 0 bases and J 4 bases, leaving 8 bases between the germline ends. In germline, CDR1 is SGHRS, CDR2 YFSETQ. Sample: peripheral blood. The clonotype comes from a human donor in a cohort sampled during active COVID-19. This chain connects TRBV5-1 to TRBJ1-5; no clear D. CDR3 protein: CASSLGGVNQPQHF. CDR3 nucleotide sequence: TGCGCCAGCAGCTTGGGAGGAGTTAATCAGCCCCAGCATTTT.